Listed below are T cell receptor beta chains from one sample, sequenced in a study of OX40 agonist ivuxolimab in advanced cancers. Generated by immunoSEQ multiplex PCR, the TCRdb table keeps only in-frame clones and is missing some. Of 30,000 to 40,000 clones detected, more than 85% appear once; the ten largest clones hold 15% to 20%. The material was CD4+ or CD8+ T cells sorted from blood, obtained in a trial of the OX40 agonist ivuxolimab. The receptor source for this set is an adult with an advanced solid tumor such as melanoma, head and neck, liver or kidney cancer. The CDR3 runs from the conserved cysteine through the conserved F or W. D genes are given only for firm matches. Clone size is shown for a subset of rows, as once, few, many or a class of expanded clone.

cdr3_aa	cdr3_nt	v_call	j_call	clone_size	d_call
CSVERAGSLNEQFF	TGCAGCGTTGAAAGGGCAGGGTCTCTCAATGAGCAGTTCTTC	TRBV29-1	TRBJ2-1	-	-
CASSGSGFGNQPQHF	TGTGCCAGCAGTGGATCAGGATTCGGCAATCAGCCCCAGCATTTT	TRBV25-1	TRBJ1-5	-	-
CASSPVDNEKLFF	TGTGCCAGCTCACCTGTGGACAATGAAAAACTGTTTTTT	TRBV18	TRBJ1-4	-	-
CASSYSASGANVLTF	TGTGCCAGCAGTTACTCGGCTAGTGGGGCCAACGTCCTGACTTTC	TRBV6-5	TRBJ2-6	-	-
CASSFGGTVGGANVLTF	TGTGCCAGCAGCTTTGGGGGGACAGTCGGTGGGGCCAACGTCCTGACTTTC	TRBV5-6	TRBJ2-6	once	-
CASSWTGVDNEQFF	TGCGCCAGCAGCTGGACAGGCGTAGACAATGAGCAGTTCTTC	TRBV5-1	TRBJ2-1	-	TRBD1
CASSSGRSNTEAFF	TGCGCCAGCAGCTCGGGACGGTCCAACACTGAAGCTTTCTTT	TRBV5-1	TRBJ1-1	-	-
CASSLSFIHEQYF	TGTGCCAGCAGTTTATCCTTCATCCACGAGCAGTACTTC	TRBV27	TRBJ2-7	-	-
CAWSVLEGGEQFF	TGTGCCTGGAGTGTTCTAGAAGGAGGTGAGCAGTTCTTC	TRBV30	TRBJ2-1	once	-
CASSQYYNEQFF	TGCGCCAGCAGCCAATACTACAATGAGCAGTTCTTC	TRBV4-3	TRBJ2-1	-	-
CASSSVGDGELFF	TGTGCCAGCAGCTCGGTAGGCGACGGGGAGCTGTTTTTT	TRBV7-3	TRBJ2-2	few	-
CASRPILGDNQPQHF	TGTGCCAGCAGACCCATACTTGGGGACAATCAGCCCCAGCATTTT	TRBV9	TRBJ1-5	-	-
CASSYSISGPQHF	TGTGCCAGCAGTTACTCTATATCCGGGCCCCAGCATTTT	TRBV6-5	TRBJ1-5	-	-
CASSPLEADTQYF	TGTGCCAGCAGCCCCCTTGAGGCAGATACGCAGTATTTT	TRBV27	TRBJ2-3	-	-
CASSQDNRGYEQYF	TGCGCCAGCAGCCAAGATAACAGGGGCTACGAGCAGTACTTC	TRBV4-1	TRBJ2-7	-	TRBD1
CASSSRATGMNTEAFF	TGTGCCAGCAGCTCCCGAGCGACAGGAATGAACACTGAAGCTTTCTTT	TRBV11-2	TRBJ1-1	-	-
CASSSGPVGATYYNEQFF	TGCGCCAGCAGCTCGGGTCCCGTGGGGGCCACTTATTACAATGAGCAGTTCTTC	TRBV5-1	TRBJ2-1	-	-
CATRGHYEETQYF	TGTGCCACCCGGGGACACTATGAAGAGACCCAGTACTTC	TRBV6-5	TRBJ2-5	-	-
CASSIAGGTQETQYF	TGTGCCAGCAGTATAGCGGGGGGCACCCAAGAGACCCAGTACTTC	TRBV6-5	TRBJ2-5	once	TRBD2
CASSQDFGTDYEQYF	TGTGCCAGCAGCCAAGATTTTGGGACAGACTACGAGCAGTACTTC	TRBV4-2	TRBJ2-7	-	TRBD1
CASSLGQEQYF	TGTGCCAGCAGCTTAGGACAGGAGCAGTACTTC	TRBV7-9	TRBJ2-7	once	-
CASSFGVSPLHF	TGTGCCAGCAGCTTTGGGGTGTCACCCCTCCACTTT	TRBV5-6	TRBJ1-6	few	-
CASSPEGVWNTEAFF	TGCGCCAGCAGCCCCGAGGGGGTGTGGAACACTGAAGCTTTCTTT	TRBV4-1	TRBJ1-1	once	-
CASSLLFLAGELFF	TGTGCCAGCAGCTTATTGTTCCTTGCCGGGGAGCTGTTTTTT	TRBV7-2	TRBJ2-2	-	-
CASSSTGISTDTQYF	TGTGCCAGCAGCTCAACCGGGATCTCTACAGATACGCAGTATTTT	TRBV7-9	TRBJ2-3	-	-
CASTLAGTDYEQYF	TGTGCCAGCACCTTAGCCGGGACAGACTACGAGCAGTACTTC	TRBV5-6	TRBJ2-7	-	TRBD1
CASSARDRGSHEQYF	TGTGCCAGCAGCGCCCGGGACAGGGGGTCACACGAGCAGTACTTC	TRBV7-2	TRBJ2-7	-	TRBD1
CASSLIPPRDPNVLTF	TGTGCCAGCAGCTTAATCCCCCCCCGGGACCCCAACGTCCTGACTTTC	TRBV7-9	TRBJ2-6	-	-
CASSSDPAGVPSYEQYF	TGTGCCAGCTCCTCCGACCCTGCGGGGGTCCCCTCCTACGAGCAGTACTTC	TRBV27	TRBJ2-7	-	TRBD2
CASTGDRVSDEQFF	TGTGCCAGCACCGGGGACAGGGTTAGTGATGAGCAGTTCTTC	TRBV7-6	TRBJ2-1	-	TRBD1
CASKPGQGYGYTF	TGCGCCAGCAAACCGGGACAGGGGTATGGCTACACCTTC	TRBV4-1	TRBJ1-2	-	TRBD1
CAISETSEQKHSTDTQYF	TGTGCCATCAGTGAGACCTCGGAACAGAAACATAGCACAGATACGCAGTATTTT	TRBV10-3	TRBJ2-3	-	-
CASGFLGEDGYTF	TGTGCCAGCGGCTTCCTAGGGGAGGATGGCTACACCTTC	TRBV7-9	TRBJ1-2	once	-
CASSQEKVKIGELFF	TGTGCCAGCAGCCAAGAAAAGGTTAAGATCGGGGAGCTGTTTTTT	TRBV14	TRBJ2-2	-	-
CASKGTIGRNQPQHF	TGTGCCAGTAAAGGGACAATAGGTCGCAATCAGCCCCAGCATTTT	TRBV19	TRBJ1-5	once	-
CAWREHNRVYDGYTF	TGTGCCTGGAGAGAACATAACAGGGTCTATGATGGCTACACCTTC	TRBV30	TRBJ1-2	-	-
CASSQEVAVGNGYTF	TGTGCCAGCAGCCAAGAGGTGGCGGTAGGGAATGGCTACACCTTC	TRBV4-2	TRBJ1-2	-	-
CASSPQVDYYEQYF	TGCGCCAGCAGCCCCCAAGTCGACTACTACGAGCAGTACTTC	TRBV4-1	TRBJ2-7	-	-
CASSFSGYTDTQYF	TGTGCCAGCAGCTTTAGCGGATACACAGATACGCAGTATTTT	TRBV13	TRBJ2-3	-	-
CASSGDSNTEAFF	TGTGCCAGCAGTGGGGACAGTAACACTGAAGCTTTCTTT	TRBV9	TRBJ1-1	-	TRBD1
CASSPGDRGKFGANVLTF	TGTGCCAGCAGTCCCGGGGACAGGGGAAAGTTTGGGGCCAACGTCCTGACTTTC	TRBV7-3	TRBJ2-6	once	TRBD1
CASREYTEAFF	TGCGCCAGCAGGGAGTACACTGAAGCTTTCTTT	TRBV10-2	TRBJ1-1	once	-
CASRRATGELFF	TGTGCCAGCAGACGTGCCACCGGGGAGCTGTTTTTT	TRBV5-6	TRBJ2-2	-	-
CASSPTQGVGTEAFF	TGTGCCAGCAGCCCTACACAGGGAGTGGGCACTGAAGCTTTCTTT	TRBV6-5	TRBJ1-1	-	-
CASSLVVRATYEQYF	TGTGCCAGCAGCTTAGTTGTAAGGGCCACCTACGAGCAGTACTTC	TRBV7-9	TRBJ2-7	-	-
CASSSPGQGAKGEAFF	TGTGCCAGCAGCTCCCCGGGACAGGGGGCGAAGGGTGAAGCTTTCTTT	TRBV7-6	TRBJ1-1	-	TRBD1
CAWSPQSYEQYF	TGTGCCTGGAGTCCCCAATCCTACGAGCAGTACTTC	TRBV30	TRBJ2-7	-	-
CASSVATGNYEQYF	TGTGCCAGCAGCGTAGCGACAGGGAACTACGAGCAGTACTTC	TRBV9	TRBJ2-7	-	TRBD1
CASSLAQPNTGELFF	TGTGCCAGCAGTTTAGCTCAGCCGAACACCGGGGAGCTGTTTTTT	TRBV27	TRBJ2-2	-	-
CASSYSSTDGYTF	TGTGCCAGCAGTTACTCGTCGACAGATGGCTACACCTTC	TRBV6-6	TRBJ1-2	-	-
CASGTGMHVTDTQYF	TGCGCCAGCGGGACAGGGATGCACGTCACAGATACGCAGTATTTT	TRBV10-1	TRBJ2-3	-	TRBD1
CAWSRQGLGSYEQYF	TGTGCCTGGAGTAGACAGGGCTTAGGCTCCTACGAGCAGTACTTC	TRBV30	TRBJ2-7	-	TRBD1
CASGAGDSYNEQFF	TGTGCCAGCGGGGCGGGGGATTCCTACAATGAGCAGTTCTTC	TRBV4-2	TRBJ2-1	-	TRBD2
CASSLQGGQENF	TGTGCCAGCAGCCTTCAGGGCGGACAGGAGAACTTC	TRBV11-2	TRBJ2-7	-	TRBD1